This is a list of T cell receptor beta chains from one sample in a study of response to subunit inactivated influenza vaccine. One entry per CDR3 protein results from TCRdb running MiXCR on the RT-PCR reads. Among about 520,000 distinct CDR3 sequences listed, roughly 23% were seen once. The material sequenced was CD4+ T cells sorted from PBMCs, taken roughly 5 days after vaccination. The receptors stem from a man in his forties or fifties who received an inactivated influenza vaccine. The CDR3 runs from the conserved cysteine through the conserved F or W. D genes are given only for firm matches. Rows give clone size only sometimes, using once, few, many, or a class for an expanded clone.

v_gene: TRBV7-2; j_gene: TRBJ1-5; d_gene: TRBD1; len: 14; abundance: few; CDR3aa: CASSLEGANQPQHF; CDR3nt: TGTGCCAGCAGCTTAGAGGGGGCTAATCAGCCCCAGCATTTT
v_gene: TRBV10-3; j_gene: TRBJ2-3; d_gene: -; len: 15; abundance: -; CDR3aa: CAISEGPPSTDTQYF; CDR3nt: TGTGCCATCAGTGAAGGGCCACCTAGCACAGATACGCAGTATTTT
v_gene: TRBV5-1; j_gene: TRBJ2-5; d_gene: -; len: 15; abundance: -; CDR3aa: CASSQSAGGVETQYF; CDR3nt: TGCGCCAGCAGTCAGAGCGCAGGGGGGGTGGAGACCCAGTACTTC
v_gene: TRBV24-1; j_gene: TRBJ2-1; d_gene: TRBD2; len: 16; abundance: few; CDR3aa: CATSDQRGPTYNEQFF; CDR3nt: TGTGCCACCAGTGACCAGCGGGGTCCTACCTACAATGAGCAGTTCTTC
v_gene: TRBV20-1; j_gene: TRBJ2-2; d_gene: TRBD2; len: 14; abundance: -; CDR3aa: CSAIAGVETGELFF; CDR3nt: TGCAGTGCTATAGCGGGAGTGGAAACCGGGGAGCTGTTTTTT
v_gene: TRBV7-9; j_gene: TRBJ2-1; d_gene: -; len: 12; abundance: few; CDR3aa: CASSPTTGTSFF; CDR3nt: TGTGCCAGCAGCCCAACCACCGGGACGTCCTTCTTC
v_gene: TRBV5-1; j_gene: TRBJ2-5; d_gene: -; len: 14; abundance: -; CDR3aa: CASTHGGERETQYF; CDR3nt: TGCGCCAGCACCCATGGCGGGGAACGAGAGACCCAGTACTTC
v_gene: TRBV4-3; j_gene: TRBJ2-1; d_gene: TRBD1; len: 18; abundance: -; CDR3aa: CASSQDFLPRGPYNEQFF; CDR3nt: TGCGCCAGCAGCCAAGACTTTCTCCCGAGGGGGCCCTACAATGAGCAGTTCTTC
v_gene: TRBV7-8; j_gene: TRBJ1-3; d_gene: -; len: 15; abundance: few; CDR3aa: CASSLGPYSGNTIYF; CDR3nt: TGTGCCAGCAGCTTAGGGCCCTACTCTGGAAACACCATATATTTT
v_gene: TRBV2; j_gene: TRBJ2-1; d_gene: -; len: 15; abundance: -; CDR3aa: CASSSRRASYNEQFF; CDR3nt: TGTGCCAGCAGTAGCCGACGGGCCAGTTACAATGAGCAGTTCTTC
v_gene: TRBV20-1; j_gene: TRBJ2-2; d_gene: TRBD1; len: 16; abundance: few; CDR3aa: CSARGAGQGQAGELFF; CDR3nt: TGCAGTGCTAGGGGTGCGGGACAGGGGCAGGCCGGGGAGCTGTTTTTT